This T cell receptor (beta chain) was sequenced in a study of blood T cell repertoires in COVID-19. As for the study in general: COVID-19 samples from acute and convalescent phases originated in the United States, Italy and Spain.

This CDR3 is 15 amino acids long. Unmatched junction bases numbered 5, after V lost 1 base and J lost 12 bases. Germline V gene lookup returns CDR1 SGHNT and CDR2 YENEEA. In the study's own analysis: Nucleated cell number was recorded as an estimate derived from reference gene primer amplification. Using immunoSEQ multiplex PCR, the repertoire was profiled, and TCRdb retains in-frame clones only, with some absent. That table furnishes V, J and clone size, whereas the DNA furnished D and trimming. Of some 230,000 clones listed, just over 85% were seen once; the top ten hold roughly 2.3%. This TCR was recovered from a man between 25 and 39 years old who had recovered from COVID-19. J is TRBJ2-2 and V is TRBV11-3; 13 bases are a match to TRBD2. The sample taken for sequencing was peripheral blood. The DNA for the CDR3 is TGTGCCAGCAGCTTAGGCGGGACTAGCGGGGTCCAGCTGTTTTTT. Its translation is CASSLGGTSGVQLFF. The full variable domain, its missing parts supplied by reference TRBV11-3 and TRBJ2-2, is EAGVVQSPRYKIIEKKQPVAFWCNPISGHNTLYWYLQNLGQGPELLIRYENEEAVDDSQLPKDRFSAERLKGVDSTLKIQPAELGDSAVYLCASSLGGTSGVQLFFGEGSRLTVL.